A single sample is the source of the 30 T cell receptor beta chains below, sequenced in a study of early T cells in non-severe SARS-CoV-2 infection. MiXCR, applied by TCRdb to the 5' RACE reads, yields one record per CDR3 protein. The sample comprises 85,000 to 90,000 distinct CDR3 sequences, around an eighth of which are singletons, and roughly 7% rests with the top ten. Specimen: whole blood. The origin of the receptors is an adult who was a healthcare worker with PCR-confirmed SARS-CoV-2 infection or an uninfected control (not recorded which).

This clonotype appeared a few times. The chain uses TRBV27 and TRBJ2-1, with D perhaps TRBD2 (5 bases). Germline values: CDR1 MNHEY, CDR2 SMNVEV (reference sequence). The CDR3 runs to 13 residues. V was pared by 5 bases and J by 8 bases, with 13 bases between. CDR3 nucleotide sequence: TGTGCCAGCAGTCCTCCCGGGGAACATGAGCAGTTCTTC. This sequence encodes CASSPPGEHEQFF.

This clonotype was counted only a few times. The rearrangement links TRBV7-6 to TRBJ1-4; 11 nucleotides align to TRBD1. The V and J ends lost 5 bases and 6 bases, in that order; junction bases with no gene match: 2. Germline CDR1 and CDR2: SGHVS and FNYEAQ. The CDR3 loop spans 14 amino acids. In DNA, the CDR3 is TGTGCCAGCAGCAGGGACAGGGGGGATGAAAAACTGTTTTTT. It translates to CASSRDRGDEKLFF. Filled out from reference TRBV7-6 and TRBJ1-4, the complete variable domain reads GAGVSQSPRYKVTKRGQDVALRCDPISGHVSLYWYRQALGQGPEFLTYFNYEAQQDKSGLPNDRFSAERPEGSISTLTIQRTEQRDSAMYRCASSRDRGDEKLFFGSGTQLSVL.

About this clonotype: Germline and junction disagree at one end, which may indicate a read error. This chain joins TRBV12-3 or TRBV12-4 and TRBJ2-1; no firm D call. The CDR3 consists of 15 residues. In DNA, the CDR3 is TGTGCCAGCAGTTTACCCCGGGTCCCCTACAATGAGCGGTTCTTC. Encoded protein: CASSLPRVPYNERFF.

Ten or more counts support this clonotype. The chain uses TRBV3-1 and TRBJ1-1; no clear D. This CDR3 has 11 amino acids. CDR1 is LGHDT, CDR2 YNNKEL, per germline (reference sequence). The ends were cut back, 4 bases at V and 5 bases at J, with 5 bases in the middle. Here the CDR3 reads CASSPRTEAFF. The CDR3 nucleotides read TGTGCCAGCAGCCCTCGTACTGAAGCTTTCTTT.

Turning to this clonotype: A much larger clonotype is one base distant, so this may be a read error. V is TRBV9 and J is TRBJ1-4; D remains ambiguous. The CDR3 contains 14 residues. Germline V gene lookup returns CDR1 SGDLS and CDR2 YYNGEE. Here the CDR3 DNA reads TGTGCCAGCAGCGTGACGGGAACTAGTGAAAAACTGTTTTTT. It is translated as CASSVTGTSEKLFF.

J is TRBJ2-1 and V is TRBV5-6, with D tentatively TRBD2 (6 bases). V was shortened by 2 bases and J by 10 bases, with 13 bases between the two germline ends. This CDR3 has 13 amino acids. Germline values: CDR1 SGHDT, CDR2 YYEEEE. The CDR3 reads CASSFPYGGEQFF. Written as DNA, the CDR3 is TGTGCCAGCAGCTTCCCCTATGGGGGGGAGCAGTTCTTC. Looking up the rest from reference TRBV5-6 and TRBJ2-1 gives the full variable domain: DAGVTQSPTHLIKTRGQQVTLRCSPKSGHDTVSWYQQALGQGPQFIFQYYEEEERQRGNFPDRFSGHQFPNYSSELNVNALLLGDSALYLCASSFPYGGEQFFGPGTRLTVL.

The rearrangement joins TRBV29-1 to TRBJ1-1; D not resolved. CDR1 and CDR2 from the germline V gene are SQVTM and ANQGSEA. This CDR3 comprises 12 residues. The germline V and J ends were trimmed by 1 base and 2 bases, with 5 bases remaining between them. This CDR3 reads CSVEGANTEAFF. The CDR3 bases are TGCAGCGTTGAAGGAGCCAACACTGAAGCTTTCTTT.

This clonotype was seen only a few times. The rearrangement uses TRBV7-2 and TRBJ2-5; no clear D. The V and J ends lost 5 bases and 4 bases respectively, with 14 bases between them. This CDR3 has 14 amino acids. CDR1 is SGHTA and CDR2 is FQGNSA in the germline V gene. This CDR3 reads CASSAVRASETQYF. CDR3 DNA sequence: TGTGCCAGCAGCGCCGTGCGAGCGTCAGAGACCCAGTACTTC.

This clonotype was picked up a small number of times. The chain uses TRBV3-1 and TRBJ2-3, with D perhaps matching TRBD2 (6 bases). The CDR3 length is 13 residues. Trimming left V 4 bases short and J 3 bases short, with 8 bases between. The germline gives CDR1 LGHDT, CDR2 YNNKEL (reference sequence). The DNA of the CDR3 is TGTGCCAGCAGCCGGGACTCTACAGATACGCAGTATTTT. Its protein product is CASSRDSTDTQYF.

The sample holds many counts of this clonotype. The V gene is TRBV2, the J gene TRBJ2-5, with 7 bases lining up with TRBD1. The germline V gene encodes CDR1 SNHLY and CDR2 FYNNEI. J was trimmed by 7 bases and V by 0 bases; bases with no gene match: 5. The CDR3 totals 14 residues. CDR3 sequence: CASSEARQGRTQYF. The CDR3 DNA reads TGTGCCAGCAGTGAAGCTCGACAGGGCCGGACCCAGTACTTC.

The chain combines TRBV28 with TRBJ2-3; D is undetermined. V gave up 3 bases and J gave up 6 bases, with 7 bases separating them. The V gene's germline CDR1 is MDHEN and CDR2 SYDVKM. This CDR3 has 12 amino acids. The CDR3 protein is CASSLGDDTQYF. CDR3 bases: TGTGCCAGCAGTTTGGGTGACGATACGCAGTATTTT.

The sample holds a few counts of this clonotype. This chain uses TRBV11-3 with TRBJ2-2; 7 bases fit TRBD2. Germline V lookup: CDR1 SGHNT, CDR2 YENEEA. V was clipped by 3 bases and J by 3 bases; unmatched bases: 1. This CDR3 comprises 14 residues. The chain's CDR3 is CASSLTSYTGELFF. The DNA of the CDR3 is TGTGCCAGCAGCTTGACTAGCTACACCGGGGAGCTGTTTTTT.

The table lists this clonotype with many counts. The chain joins TRBV9 to TRBJ1-1, with TRBD1 matching 7 bases. The CDR3 is 18 amino acids. Germline-derived CDR1 and CDR2 are SGDLS and YYNGEE. Trimming at V came to 2 bases and at J to 5 bases, leaving 18 bases not matched to a gene. The CDR3 DNA reads as TGTGCCAGCAGCGTTGAGTTTGGAAGGGGGCCTGCCGGGACTGAAGCTTTCTTT. This codes for CASSVEFGRGPAGTEAFF.

In its sample, this clonotype was seen a few times. At one end the junction does not follow the germline gene, possibly because of a read error. The V and J genes are TRBV15 and TRBJ1-1; no clear D. CDR1 is LNHNV and CDR2 is YYDKDF in the germline V gene (reference sequence). The CDR3 loop spans 13 amino acids. CDR3 amino acids: CATSRLMNTEVFF. The CDR3 DNA reads as TGTGCCACCAGCAGACTTATGAACACTGAAGTTTTCTTT.

This chain joins TRBV9 and TRBJ2-2; 10 nucleotides line up with TRBD2. The germline V gene encodes CDR1 SGDLS and CDR2 YYNGEE. J lost 6 bases, V lost 3 bases, and 5 bases had no gene match. The CDR3 totals 15 residues. Here the CDR3 reads CASSAWTSGAGELFF. The CDR3 nucleotides read TGTGCCAGCAGCGCCTGGACTAGCGGTGCCGGGGAGCTGTTTTTT.

The rearrangement uses TRBV5-6 and TRBJ1-1; unclear D gene. V lost 0 bases to trimming and J lost 6 bases, with 18 bases between them. Germline assignment: CDR1 SGHDT and CDR2 YYEEEE. The CDR3 has 16 amino acids. CDR3 amino acids: CASSLAGTLGGSEAFF. Written as DNA, the CDR3 is TGTGCCAGCAGCTTGGCCGGAACTCTGGGAGGGTCTGAAGCTTTCTTT.

This clonotype appeared a few times. V and J are TRBV15 and TRBJ1-5; D might be TRBD1 (5 bases). CDR1 LNHNV and CDR2 YYDKDF come from the germline V gene (reference sequence). Trimming took off 1 base at V and 10 bases at J, with 8 bases between the two ends. The CDR3 has 12 amino acids. CDR3 DNA: TGTGCCACCAGCAGAGTAGGGACCCCCCAGCATTTT. Its translation is CATSRVGTPQHF.

This clonotype was counted ten times or more. V usage is TRBV10-3 and J usage is TRBJ2-7; D remains ambiguous. The CDR3 contains 11 residues. CDR1 and CDR2 (germline): ENHRY, SYGVKD. Trimming removed 3 bases at V and 4 bases at J, with 4 bases between. The CDR3: CAISEGYEQYF. The CDR3 region has the DNA TGTGCCATCAGTGAAGGGTACGAGCAGTACTTC.

The chain uses TRBV5-1 and TRBJ1-2, with D possibly matching TRBD1 (5 bases). Per the germline V gene, CDR1 is SGHRS and CDR2 is YFSETQ. The V end lost 4 bases, the J end lost 4 bases, and 11 bases lay between the germline ends. This CDR3 has 13 amino acids. The DNA for the CDR3 is TGCGCCAGCAGCCGAGACAGCGTCTATGGCTACACCTTC. This sequence encodes CASSRDSVYGYTF.

This clonotype has a count of ten or more. V usage is TRBV11-2 and J usage is TRBJ1-1; 10 positions match TRBD1. The trim removed 5 bases at V and 8 bases at J, leaving 11 bases unmatched. Germline values: CDR1 SGHAT, CDR2 FQNNGV. The CDR3 totals 15 residues. The CDR3 DNA reads TGTGCCAGCAGCCCCCAAAGGACAGGGGGAAGCGAAGCTTTCTTT. It specifies CASSPQRTGGSEAFF.

J is TRBJ1-5 and V is TRBV28; D is unclear. Per the germline V gene, CDR1 is MDHEN and CDR2 is SYDVKM. CDR3 length equals 14 residues. Trimming stripped 7 bases from V and 6 bases from J, with 16 bases between. CDR3 residues: CASTPEARGQPQHF. The CDR3 coding sequence is TGTGCCAGCACCCCCGAGGCGCGAGGTCAGCCCCAGCATTTT.

This chain connects TRBV7-2 to TRBJ2-1; weak D call: TRBD2 (6 bases). Trimming cost V 5 bases and J 9 bases, with 20 bases left between them. There are 15 residues in the CDR3. Germline V CDR1 and CDR2: SGHTA, FQGNSA. The CDR3 nucleotides read TGTGCCAGCAGCCACCGGCGGGGCCCTTCCAGTGAGCAGTTCTTC. Amino acids: CASSHRRGPSSEQFF.

The chain carries TRBV5-6 and TRBJ2-3; D might be TRBD1 or TRBD2, each matching 5 bases. This CDR3 contains 13 residues. Germline V gene lookup returns CDR1 SGHDT and CDR2 YYEEEE. The ends were cut back, 8 bases at V and 8 bases at J, with 18 bases in the middle. The CDR3 loop reads CASTWGREGTQYF. CDR3 coding DNA: TGTGCCAGTACGTGGGGGAGAGAGGGTACGCAGTATTTT.

This sequence joins TRBV6-6 and TRBJ2-5, with D hard to call. The germline V gene has CDR1 MNHNY and CDR2 SVGAGI (reference sequence). The CDR3 covers 12 residues. Trimming stripped 8 bases from V and 2 bases from J, with 9 bases between. The CDR3 DNA is TGTGCCAGCCGAAGCGAACAAGAGACCCAGTACTTC. Its translation is CASRSEQETQYF.

In its sample, this clonotype was seen a few times. The genes are TRBV28 and TRBJ1-5; D might be TRBD1 (5 bases). The CDR3 runs to 15 residues. V was shortened by 5 bases and J by 1 base, with 12 bases between the two germline ends. Germline CDR1 and CDR2: MDHEN and SYDVKM. The CDR3 is CASSDGGGSNQPQHF. DNA of the CDR3: TGTGCCAGCAGTGACGGTGGGGGGAGCAATCAGCCCCAGCATTTT.

CDR3 amino acids: CASSDPLLNQPQHF. CDR3 nucleotide sequence: TGTGCCAGCAGTGATCCTTTGCTTAACCAGCCCCAGCATTTT. The gene calls are TRBV2 and TRBJ1-5; D gene unclear. The V gene's germline CDR1 is SNHLY and CDR2 FYNNEI. V dropped 3 bases and J dropped 7 bases, with 13 bases sitting between them. This CDR3 spans 14 amino acids.

This clonotype appeared a single time. This CDR3 is CASSLRGDFSGNTIYF. The CDR3 coding sequence is TGTGCCAGCAGCCTCCGGGGGGACTTCTCTGGAAACACCATATATTTT. The chain couples TRBV7-9 to TRBJ1-3; maybe TRBD1 (5 bases). This CDR3 spans 16 amino acids. V was shortened by 5 bases and J by 0 bases, with 14 bases between the two germline ends. CDR1 SEHNR and CDR2 FQNEAQ come from the germline V gene (reference sequence).

V gene TRBV5-1 combines with J gene TRBJ2-3; 7 bases align to TRBD2. Trimming took 2 bases from V and 1 from J; bases not matched to a gene: 4. Per germline, CDR1 SGHRS and CDR2 YFSETQ. The CDR3 is 15 residues long. Here the CDR3 DNA reads TGCGCCAGCAGCTTCGAGGGAGGGCGCACAGATACGCAGTATTTT. This translates into CASSFEGGRTDTQYF. Full variable domain (outside the CDR3, taken from reference TRBV5-1 and TRBJ2-3): KAGVTQTPRYLIKTRGQQVTLSCSPISGHRSVSWYQQTPGQGLQFLFEYFSETQRNKGNFPGRFSGRQFSNSRSEMNVSTLELGDSALYLCASSFEGGRTDTQYFGPGTRLTVL.

The genes are TRBV5-1 and TRBJ2-2; TRBD2 agrees at 7 bases. The CDR3 consists of 16 residues. Germline values: CDR1 SGHRS, CDR2 YFSETQ. V lost 4 bases and J lost 4; bases outside the gene matches: 10. The CDR3 DNA reads as TGCGCCAGCAGCCCGGGTCTAGCGGTTGGCACCGGGGAGCTGTTTTTT. Its translation is CASSPGLAVGTGELFF.

The chain is built from TRBV11-2 and TRBJ2-2, with 13 bases aligning to TRBD2. J lost 5 bases, V lost 5 bases, and 5 bases had no gene match. This CDR3 contains 16 residues. Germline V gene data show CDR1 as SGHAT and CDR2 as FQNNGV. Here the CDR3 reads CASSPWTSGGTGELFF. The CDR3 region has the DNA TGTGCCAGCAGCCCTTGGACTAGCGGGGGAACCGGGGAGCTGTTTTTT.